One and the same sample provided the 18 T cell receptor beta chains below, sequenced in a study of beta chain features in type 1 diabetes. The sequenced template was cDNA made from the entire isolated RNA. The repertoire was sequenced with immunoSEQ multiplex PCR; TCRdb's copy has only in-frame clones and lacks some. The sample carries 350,000 to 450,000 clones, more than 12% recorded once. Specimen: naive CD4+ T cells from blood. These receptors were obtained from a woman between 18 and 30 years old in good health.

This clone came up a few times. J is TRBJ1-2 and V is TRBV6-1, with 11 bases aligning to TRBD1. Germline V gene data show CDR1 as MNHNS and CDR2 as SASEGT. The CDR3 sequence is 15 residues long. Germline trimming cut 6 bases from V and 5 bases from J; bases unmatched to any gene: 8. CDR3 residues: CASSLDRGQWYGYTF. CDR3 coding DNA: TGTGCCAGCAGCCTGGACAGGGGGCAATGGTATGGCTACACCTTC.

In its sample, this clone was seen once. V and J are TRBV5-1 and TRBJ2-1, with D possibly matching TRBD2 (6 bases). The CDR3 is 14 amino acids. Germline CDR1 reads SGHRS; CDR2 reads YFSETQ. The germline V and J ends were trimmed by 4 bases and 6 bases, with 14 bases remaining between them. The CDR3 here is CASSPGTSRNEQFF. CDR3 DNA sequence: TGCGCCAGCAGCCCAGGGACTTCGCGCAATGAGCAGTTCTTC. Variable domain in full (rest from reference TRBV5-1 and TRBJ2-1): KAGVTQTPRYLIKTRGQQVTLSCSPISGHRSVSWYQQTPGQGLQFLFEYFSETQRNKGNFPGRFSGRQFSNSRSEMNVSTLELGDSALYLCASSPGTSRNEQFFGPGTRLTVL.

The chain uses TRBV6-5 and TRBJ1-2; 7 positions agree with TRBD1. From germline, CDR1 is MNHEY and CDR2 SVGAGI. This CDR3 contains 15 residues. V lost 6 bases, J lost 1 base, and 8 bases stayed unmatched. CDR3 sequence reads: CASSPGQTINYGYTF. In DNA form, the CDR3 reads TGTGCCAGCAGCCCGGGACAGACCATTAACTATGGCTACACCTTC.

The chain combines TRBV20-1 with TRBJ1-2, with D possibly being TRBD1 (5 bases). CDR3 length equals 11 residues. Germline V gene sequence: CDR1 DFQATT, CDR2 SNEGSKA (reference sequence). The germline V and J ends were trimmed by 8 bases and 8 bases, with 15 bases remaining between them. CDR3 bases: TGCAGTTCGACTCGGGGGGACGGCTACACCTTC. This sequence encodes CSSTRGDGYTF.

This chain links TRBV13 with TRBJ2-7; 10 bases are a match to TRBD2. CDR3 length: 20 residues. V shed 0 bases, J shed 3 bases, and the junction held 17 bases outside the gene matches. Germline CDR1 and CDR2: PRHDT and FYEKMQ (reference sequence). This chain's CDR3 is CASSLGGLAGESIPFYEQYF. CDR3 nucleotide sequence: TGTGCCAGCAGCTTAGGCGGGCTAGCGGGAGAATCCATTCCTTTCTACGAGCAGTACTTC.

The chain carries TRBV7-2 and TRBJ2-5, with D possibly matching TRBD2 (5 bases). This CDR3 contains 14 residues. The germline gives CDR1 SGHTA, CDR2 FQGNSA. Deletions cut 1 base from V and 0 bases from J, with 6 bases between. CDR3 in amino acids: CASSLGGHQETQYF. In DNA form, the CDR3 reads TGTGCCAGCAGCTTAGGAGGGCACCAAGAGACCCAGTACTTC.

This clone appeared a few times. The gene calls are TRBV18 and TRBJ2-5; 7 nucleotides agree with TRBD1. The CDR3 extends over 15 amino acids. V trimming: 4 bases; J trimming: 5 bases; junction bases outside the gene matches: 10. From germline, CDR1 is KGHSH and CDR2 LQKENI. The CDR3 DNA follows: TGTGCCAGCTCACAAGGACAGGCGGATTTGGAGACCCAGTACTTC. As protein: CASSQGQADLETQYF.

The gene calls are TRBV30 and TRBJ1-1, with TRBD1 matching 8 bases. J lost 2 bases, V lost 4 bases, and 12 bases had no gene match. The length of the CDR3 is 16 residues. Germline lookup yields CDR1 GTSNPN and CDR2 SVGIG (reference sequence). For the CDR3, the DNA is TGTGCCTGGAAAGGTCCGGGACAGGCTTTCAACACTGAAGCTTTCTTT. It specifies CAWKGPGQAFNTEAFF. The full variable domain, in which reference TRBV30 and TRBJ1-1 provide the parts outside the CDR3, is SQTIHQWPATLVQPVGSPLSLECTVEGTSNPNLYWYRQAAGRGLQLLFYSVGIGQISSEVPQNLSASRPQDRQFILSSKKLLLSDSGFYLCAWKGPGQAFNTEAFFGQGTRLTVV.

This clone has just a few counts. This chain joins TRBV10-3 and TRBJ2-3; D might be TRBD2 (5 bases). The CDR3 runs to 11 residues. V was pared by 2 bases and J by 10 bases, with 7 bases between. Germline lookup yields CDR1 ENHRY and CDR2 SYGVKD. CDR3 DNA: TGTGCCATCAGTGAGACGGAGGCGCAGTATTTT. Protein product: CAISETEAQYF.

This clone has a handful of counts. The V gene is TRBV4-2, the J gene TRBJ2-1; 9 nucleotides line up with TRBD2. The CDR3 totals 16 residues. The V gene's germline CDR1 is LGHNA and CDR2 YNFKEQ. Germline trimming cut 0 bases from V and 2 bases from J; bases unmatched to any gene: 2. The CDR3 DNA sequence: TGTGCCAGCAGCCAAGAGGGCGGGAGGGCCTACAATGAGCAGTTCTTC. Translation gives CASSQEGGRAYNEQFF.

This clone was seen a handful of times. The chain carries TRBV11-3 and TRBJ2-1; 10 positions match TRBD2. With V trimmed by 1 base and J by 7 bases, 10 bases remained unmatched. Germline V gene data show CDR1 as SGHNT and CDR2 as YENEEA. This CDR3 is 17 amino acids long. The CDR3 loop reads CASSLGPPGLAMNEQFF. CDR3 coding DNA: TGTGCCAGCAGCTTAGGCCCCCCGGGACTAGCGATGAATGAGCAGTTCTTC.

This clone was detected only a few times. This chain links TRBV4-1 with TRBJ1-2, with TRBD1 identical over 12 bases. The germline CDR1 and CDR2 sequences are MGHRA and YSYEKL. CDR3 length equals 17 residues. J gave up 4 bases and V 4 bases, and 10 bases lay outside the gene matches. The CDR3: CASSRGTGGGVGYGYTF. In DNA form, the CDR3 reads TGCGCCAGCAGCCGGGGGACAGGGGGCGGGGTTGGCTATGGCTACACCTTC.

The chain recombines TRBV28 with TRBJ2-7; D uncertain. Germline V gene sequence: CDR1 MDHEN, CDR2 SYDVKM. The CDR3 has 11 amino acids. V was pared by 0 bases and J by 7 bases, with 4 bases between. CDR3 protein: CASSLWEEQYF. Written as DNA, the CDR3 is TGTGCCAGCAGTTTATGGGAGGAGCAGTACTTC.

This clone was detected only a few times. The chain combines TRBV29-1 with TRBJ2-3, with D unresolved. Per germline, CDR1 SQVTM and CDR2 ANQGSEA. CDR3 length: 13 residues. V was trimmed by 5 bases and J by 5 bases, leaving 14 bases between them. The CDR3 sequence is CSVRLDLGDTQYF. CDR3 nucleotides: TGCAGCGTTCGACTCGATTTGGGAGATACGCAGTATTTT.

In its sample, this clone was seen a few times. V usage is TRBV11-2 and J usage is TRBJ2-3; D uncertain. Germline V lookup: CDR1 SGHAT, CDR2 FQNNGV. Trimming removed 3 bases at V and 12 bases at J, with 13 bases between. The CDR3 is made up of 12 amino acids. This CDR3 is CASSLETVAQYF. The CDR3 DNA follows: TGTGCCAGCAGCTTGGAGACGGTGGCCCAGTATTTT.

This chain joins TRBV29-1 and TRBJ1-1, with D unclear. Germline assignment: CDR1 SQVTM and CDR2 ANQGSEA. This CDR3 has 11 residues. Trimming pared 3 bases from V and 2 bases from J, leaving 4 bases between. The CDR3 coding sequence is TGCAGCGTTGACAGAAACACTGAAGCTTTCTTT. Translating gives CSVDRNTEAFF. Using reference TRBV29-1 and TRBJ1-1 for the parts outside the CDR3, the full variable domain is SAVISQKPSRDICQRGTSLTIQCQVDSQVTMMFWYRQQPGQSLTLIATANQGSEATYESGFVIDKFPISRPNLTFSTLTVSNMSPEDSSIYLCSVDRNTEAFFGQGTRLTVV.

The CDR3 DNA follows: TGTGCCAGCAGCTCACCTCTTGGCGGGAGGGAACGGGGGAACAATGAGCAGTTCTTC. It codes for CASSSPLGGRERGNNEQFF. The V gene is TRBV7-2, the J gene TRBJ2-1; TRBD2 matches 9 bases. J gave up 5 bases and V 4 bases, and 18 bases lay outside the gene matches. This CDR3 contains 19 residues. In germline, CDR1 is SGHTA, CDR2 FQGNSA.

The rearrangement joins TRBV27 to TRBJ1-5; 7 bases are shared with TRBD1. The V gene end was trimmed by 4 bases and the J gene end by 0 bases; junction bases not matched to a gene: 6. The germline V gene encodes CDR1 MNHEY and CDR2 SMNVEV (reference sequence). The CDR3 contains 16 residues. As DNA, the CDR3 is TGTGCCAGCAGTTCGAACAGGGGTTATAGCAATCAGCCCCAGCATTTT. Protein: CASSSNRGYSNQPQHF.